Listed below are T cell receptor beta chains from one sample, sequenced in a study of chronic HIV infection and antiretroviral therapy. TCRdb reanalysed the 5' RACE reads using MiXCR and keeps one entry per CDR3 protein. The table records approximately 40,000 distinct CDR3 sequences, 7.5% to 9% of them present only once. The sample taken for sequencing was peripheral blood. Every receptor here comes from an adult who had HIV and had not received antiretroviral therapy, or was an uninfected healthy control (not recorded which). The CDR3 runs from the conserved cysteine through the conserved F or W. Fields, in order: J gene, D gene, clone size, V gene, CDR3 DNA, CDR3 protein. D genes are given only for firm matches. Clone sizes are given selectively: once, few, many, or a class where the clone is expanded.

TRBJ2-7	TRBD2	many	TRBV6-6	TGTGCCAGCAGTTACGAGGCTAGCGGGTACGAGCAGTACTTC	CASSYEASGYEQYF
TRBJ1-5	NA	few	TRBV6-5	TGTGCCAGCAGCCTAAAGACAGGATTAAGTCAGCCCCAGCATTTT	CASSLKTGLSQPQHF
TRBJ2-7	NA	many	TRBV27	TGTGCCAGCAGTTTATATGGGGCCGGGTCCTACGAGCAGTACTTC	CASSLYGAGSYEQYF
TRBJ1-3	NA	few	TRBV6-5	TGTGCCAGCAGTTACCGGGACCCCCGGGCCGGAAACACCATATATTTT	CASSYRDPRAGNTIYF
TRBJ2-6	TRBD1	many	TRBV5-4	TGTGCCAGCAGCCAGGGACAGGGGAACGTCCTGACTTTC	CASSQGQGNVLTF
TRBJ2-3	NA	NA	TRBV21-1	TGTGCCAGCAGAGAGCTTGGGGGCACAGATACGCAGTATTTT	CASRELGGTDTQYF
TRBJ1-6	NA	few	TRBV2	TGTGCCAGCAGTGATTCCCCCCCGAGCTCCTATAATTCACCCCTCCACTTT	CASSDSPPSSYNSPLHF
TRBJ2-6	NA	many	TRBV7-8	TGTGCCAGCAGTCGTGTCTCTGGGGCCAACGTCCTGACTTTC	CASSRVSGANVLTF
TRBJ1-2	TRBD1	many	TRBV28	TGTGCCAGCAGTTTAAAAGGGGCAGGGGGAAAAGGCGGCTACACCTTC	CASSLKGAGGKGGYTF
TRBJ1-1	TRBD1	NA	TRBV28	TGTGCCAGCAGTGTTCCGGGACAGCTGAACACTGAAGCTTTCTTT	CASSVPGQLNTEAFF
TRBJ2-7	NA	few	TRBV6-2/TRBV6-3	TGTGCCAGCAGTTCCTCCAGGGGAACCTACGAGCAGTACTTC	CASSSSRGTYEQYF
TRBJ2-1	NA	many	TRBV28	TGTGCCAGCAGGTTACAGCTGGGTGCTGAGCAGTTCTTC	CASRLQLGAEQFF
TRBJ2-1	NA	many	TRBV28	TGTGCCAGCAGGTCAGGGATGAGTAACTACAATGAGCAGTTCTTC	CASRSGMSNYNEQFF
TRBJ2-7	TRBD2	many	TRBV9	TGTGCCAGCAGCCCTGGGGGGGAGAGAAAGCAGTACTTC	CASSPGGERKQYF
TRBJ1-1	NA	many	TRBV20-1	TGCAGTGCTAGAAACGTCGGCAGAATGAACACTGAAGCTTTCTTT	CSARNVGRMNTEAFF
TRBJ1-6	NA	many	TRBV27	TGTGCCAGCAGTCCGACCGCACAAGCGGATTCACCCCTCCACTTT	CASSPTAQADSPLHF
TRBJ1-5	NA	few	TRBV28	TGTGCCAGCAGTCCGGATCAGCCCCAGCATTTT	CASSPDQPQHF
TRBJ1-4	NA	NA	TRBV7-9	TGTGCCAGCAGCTTAGTGCAGAGTAATGAAAAACTGTTTTTT	CASSLVQSNEKLFF
TRBJ2-3	TRBD1	many	TRBV7-9	TGTGCCAGCACCAACGACAGGGGCACAGATACGCAGTATTTT	CASTNDRGTDTQYF
TRBJ1-1	NA	NA	TRBV28	TGTGCCAGCAGTCAGCTGACAGGATGGACTGAAGCTTTCTTT	CASSQLTGWTEAFF
TRBJ1-4	NA	NA	TRBV29-1	TGCAGCGTTCGAGAGGAAAAACTGTTTTTT	CSVREEKLFF
TRBJ1-6	NA	NA	TRBV2	TGTGCCAGCAGTTTAAACACACCCGCTTTATCACCCCTCCACTTT	CASSLNTPALSPLHF
TRBJ2-5	NA	few	TRBV7-2	TGTGCCAGCAGCCTAGAATCCTCGGAGACCCAGTACTTC	CASSLESSETQYF
TRBJ2-3	NA	NA	TRBV2	TGTGCCAGCAGTGACATAACTAGCACAGATACGCAGTATTTT	CASSDITSTDTQYF
TRBJ2-2	NA	many	TRBV6-2/TRBV6-3	TGTGCCAGCAACTATGGTTCTCCCGAAACCGGGGAGCTGTTTTTT	CASNYGSPETGELFF
TRBJ2-1	NA	NA	TRBV28	TGTGCCAGCAGCCCCCCGGACCAGGATGAGCAGTTCTTC	CASSPPDQDEQFF
TRBJ2-7	NA	many	TRBV27	TGTGCCAGCAGTTCCGGGCCTTCTTCCTACGAGCAGTACTTC	CASSSGPSSYEQYF